Given below is one T cell receptor beta chain in context. The data derive from a study of blood T cell repertoires in COVID-19. The wider study: COVID-19 samples, acute and convalescent, were from the United States, Italy and Spain.

In the original analysis: By means of reference gene primer amplification, nucleated cell counts were estimated. Method: immunoSEQ multiplex PCR; TCRdb's copy keeps in-frame clones and lacks some. V and J calls and clone size are as listed in that table; D and trimming were resolved from the DNA. The sample holds 450,000 to 500,000 clones; 75% to 90% are singletons and the top ten take around 7.9%. The CDR3 loop spans 16 amino acids. Germline V gene sequence: CDR1 MNHEY, CDR2 SMNVEV (reference sequence). Trimming shortened V by 5 bases and J by 6 bases, and 20 bases separated the two germline ends. Participants, 18 to 89 years old, spanned fewer than 25 US areas. Among Cohort 3 donors, those recovered had two negative PCRs, clearance, or symptom resolution.

The chain joins TRBV27 to TRBJ1-5, with a weak D call TRBD1 (6 bases). The sample consisted of PBMCs or T cells enriched from blood (not recorded which). The source is a woman aged 60 to 75 who had recovered from COVID-19. The CDR3: CASSPNTRGRGQPQHF. The CDR3 DNA reads TGTGCCAGCAGTCCTAACACCCGGGGCAGGGGTCAGCCCCAGCATTTT.